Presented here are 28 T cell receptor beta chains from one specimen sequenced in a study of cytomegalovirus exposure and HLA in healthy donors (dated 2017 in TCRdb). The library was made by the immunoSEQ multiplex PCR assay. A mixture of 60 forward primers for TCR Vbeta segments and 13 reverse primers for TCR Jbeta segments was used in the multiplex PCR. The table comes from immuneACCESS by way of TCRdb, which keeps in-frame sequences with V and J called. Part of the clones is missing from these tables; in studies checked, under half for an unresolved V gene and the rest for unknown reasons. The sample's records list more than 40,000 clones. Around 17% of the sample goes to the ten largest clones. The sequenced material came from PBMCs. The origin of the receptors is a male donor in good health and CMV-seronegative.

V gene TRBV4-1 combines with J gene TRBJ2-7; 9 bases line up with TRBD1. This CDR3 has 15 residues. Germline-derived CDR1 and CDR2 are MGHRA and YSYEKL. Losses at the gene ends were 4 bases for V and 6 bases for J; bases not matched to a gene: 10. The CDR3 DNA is TGCGCCAGCAGCCGAAATGGGGGACAGGGACCCGAGCAGTACTTC. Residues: CASSRNGGQGPEQYF.

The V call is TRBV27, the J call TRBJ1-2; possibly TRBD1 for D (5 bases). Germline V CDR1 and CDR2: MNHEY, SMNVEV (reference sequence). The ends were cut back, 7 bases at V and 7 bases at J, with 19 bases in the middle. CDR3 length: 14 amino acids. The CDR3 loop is CASKISREASGYTF. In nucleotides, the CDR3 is TGTGCCAGCAAAATTTCCAGGGAAGCGTCTGGCTACACCTTC.

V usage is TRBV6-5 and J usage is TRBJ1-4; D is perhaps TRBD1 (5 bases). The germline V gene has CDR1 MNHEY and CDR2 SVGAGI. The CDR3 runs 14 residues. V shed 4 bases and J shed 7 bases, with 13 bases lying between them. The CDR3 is CASSSGWGVEKLFF. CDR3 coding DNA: TGTGCCAGCAGTTCAGGGTGGGGGGTTGAAAAACTGTTTTTT.

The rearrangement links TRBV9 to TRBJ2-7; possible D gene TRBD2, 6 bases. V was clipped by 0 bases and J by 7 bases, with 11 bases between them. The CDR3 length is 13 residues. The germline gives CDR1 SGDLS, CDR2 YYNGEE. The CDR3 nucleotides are TGTGCCAGCAGCGTAGCGTCGGCGGGGGAGCAGTACTTC. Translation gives CASSVASAGEQYF.

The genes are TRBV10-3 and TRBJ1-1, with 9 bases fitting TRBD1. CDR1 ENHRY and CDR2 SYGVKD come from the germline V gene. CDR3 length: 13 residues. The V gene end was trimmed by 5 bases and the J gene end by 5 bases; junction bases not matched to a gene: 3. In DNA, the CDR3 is TGTGCCATCAGTCCCGGGACAGGGACTGAAGCTTTCTTT. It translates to CAISPGTGTEAFF.

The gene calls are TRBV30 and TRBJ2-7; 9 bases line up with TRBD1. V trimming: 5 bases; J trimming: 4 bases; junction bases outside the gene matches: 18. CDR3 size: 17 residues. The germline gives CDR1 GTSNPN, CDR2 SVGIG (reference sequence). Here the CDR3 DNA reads TGTGCCTGGGCCGGGACAGGGAATGACCGAGGACAATACGAGCAGTACTTC. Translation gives CAWAGTGNDRGQYEQYF.

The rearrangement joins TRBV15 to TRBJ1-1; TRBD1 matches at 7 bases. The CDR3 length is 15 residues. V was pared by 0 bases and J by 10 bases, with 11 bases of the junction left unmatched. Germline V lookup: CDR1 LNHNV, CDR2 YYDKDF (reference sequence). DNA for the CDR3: TGTGCCACCAGCAGAGACCGACAGGGATGGGTTCGAGCTTTCTTT. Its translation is CATSRDRQGWVRAFF. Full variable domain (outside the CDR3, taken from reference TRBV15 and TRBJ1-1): DAMVIQNPRYQVTQFGKPVTLSCSQTLNHNVMYWYQQKSSQAPKLLFHYYDKDFNNEADTPDNFQSRRPNTSFCFLDIRSPGLGDTAMYLCATSRDRQGWVRAFFGQGTRLTVV.

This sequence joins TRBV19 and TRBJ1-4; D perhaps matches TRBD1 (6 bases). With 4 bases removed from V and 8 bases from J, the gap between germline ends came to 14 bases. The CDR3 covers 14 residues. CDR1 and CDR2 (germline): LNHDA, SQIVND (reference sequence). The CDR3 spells CASSTTGIGEKLFF. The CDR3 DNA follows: TGTGCCAGTAGTACCACAGGGATTGGCGAAAAACTGTTTTTT.

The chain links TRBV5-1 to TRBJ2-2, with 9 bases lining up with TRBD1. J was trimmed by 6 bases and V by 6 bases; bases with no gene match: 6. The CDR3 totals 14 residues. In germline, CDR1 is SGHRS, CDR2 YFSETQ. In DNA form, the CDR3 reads TGCGCCAGCAAACAGGGGGCCGAAGCCGGGGAGCTGTTTTTT. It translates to CASKQGAEAGELFF.

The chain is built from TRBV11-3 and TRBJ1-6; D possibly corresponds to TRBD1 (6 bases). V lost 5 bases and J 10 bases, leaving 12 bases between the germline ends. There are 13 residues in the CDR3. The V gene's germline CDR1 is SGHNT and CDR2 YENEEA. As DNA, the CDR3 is TGTGCCAGCAGCCAGGGGCCAGGCTCACCCCTCCACTTT. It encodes CASSQGPGSPLHF.

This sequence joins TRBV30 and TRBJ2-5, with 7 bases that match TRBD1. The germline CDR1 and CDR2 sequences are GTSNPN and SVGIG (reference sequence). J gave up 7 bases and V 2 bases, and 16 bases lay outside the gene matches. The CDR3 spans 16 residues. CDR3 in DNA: TGTGCCTGGAGTTCGGACAGGCCTGAGTTTAGCGTGACCCAGTACTTC. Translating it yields CAWSSDRPEFSVTQYF.

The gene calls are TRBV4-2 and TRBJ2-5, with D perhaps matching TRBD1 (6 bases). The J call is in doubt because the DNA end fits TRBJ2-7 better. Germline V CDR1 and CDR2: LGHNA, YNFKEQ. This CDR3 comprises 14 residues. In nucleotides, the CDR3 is TGTGCCAGCAGCCAAATCGGACAGCTCGACGAGCAGTACTTC. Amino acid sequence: CASSQIGQLDEQYF.

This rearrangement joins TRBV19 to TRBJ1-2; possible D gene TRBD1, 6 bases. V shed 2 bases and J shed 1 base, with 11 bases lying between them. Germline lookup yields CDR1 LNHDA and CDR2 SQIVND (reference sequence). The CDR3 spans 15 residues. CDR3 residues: CASSITDRGNYGYTF. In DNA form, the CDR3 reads TGTGCCAGTAGTATAACGGACAGAGGTAACTATGGCTACACCTTC.

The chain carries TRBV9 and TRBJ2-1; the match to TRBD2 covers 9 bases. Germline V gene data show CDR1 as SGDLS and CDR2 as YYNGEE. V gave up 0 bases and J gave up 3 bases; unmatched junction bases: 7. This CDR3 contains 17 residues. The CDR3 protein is CASSVAASGEFYNEQFF. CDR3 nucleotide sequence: TGTGCCAGCAGCGTAGCGGCTAGCGGGGAGTTCTACAATGAGCAGTTCTTC.

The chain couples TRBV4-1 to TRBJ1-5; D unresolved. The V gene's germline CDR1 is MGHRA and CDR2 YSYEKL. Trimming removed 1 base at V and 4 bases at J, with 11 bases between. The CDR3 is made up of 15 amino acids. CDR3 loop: CASSQAEGKNQPQHF. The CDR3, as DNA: TGCGCCAGCAGCCAAGCCGAGGGAAAAAATCAGCCCCAGCATTTT.

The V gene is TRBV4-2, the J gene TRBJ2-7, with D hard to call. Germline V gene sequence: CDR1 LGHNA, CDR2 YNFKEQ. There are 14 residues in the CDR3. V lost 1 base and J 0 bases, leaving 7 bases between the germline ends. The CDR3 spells CASSQGSNSYEQYF. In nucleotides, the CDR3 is TGTGCCAGCAGCCAAGGGTCTAACTCCTACGAGCAGTACTTC.

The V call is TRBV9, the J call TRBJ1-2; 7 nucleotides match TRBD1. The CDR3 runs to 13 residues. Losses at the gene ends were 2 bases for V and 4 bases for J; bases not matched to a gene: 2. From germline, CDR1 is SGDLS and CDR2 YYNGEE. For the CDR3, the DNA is TGTGCCAGCAGCGTCTCAGGGGGCTATGGCTACACCTTC. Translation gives CASSVSGGYGYTF.

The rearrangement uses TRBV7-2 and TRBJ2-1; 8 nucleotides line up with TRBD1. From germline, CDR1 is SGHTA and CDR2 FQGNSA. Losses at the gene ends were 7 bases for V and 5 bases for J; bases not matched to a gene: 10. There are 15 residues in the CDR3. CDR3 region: CASKVDRVSDNEQFF. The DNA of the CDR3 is TGTGCCAGCAAGGTGGACAGGGTGTCTGACAATGAGCAGTTCTTC.

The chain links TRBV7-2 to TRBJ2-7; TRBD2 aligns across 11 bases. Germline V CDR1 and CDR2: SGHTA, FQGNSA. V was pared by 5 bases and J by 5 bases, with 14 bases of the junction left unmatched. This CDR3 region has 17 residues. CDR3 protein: CASSPTSGGTFRNEQYF. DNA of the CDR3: TGTGCCAGCAGCCCCACTAGCGGGGGAACTTTTCGTAACGAGCAGTACTTC.

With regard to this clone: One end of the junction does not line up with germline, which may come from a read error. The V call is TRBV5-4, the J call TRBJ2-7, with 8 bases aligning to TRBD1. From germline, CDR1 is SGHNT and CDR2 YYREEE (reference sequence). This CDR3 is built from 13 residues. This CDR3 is CAISRDRPYEQYF. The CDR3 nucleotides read TGTGCCATCAGCCGGGACAGGCCCTACGAGCAGTACTTC.

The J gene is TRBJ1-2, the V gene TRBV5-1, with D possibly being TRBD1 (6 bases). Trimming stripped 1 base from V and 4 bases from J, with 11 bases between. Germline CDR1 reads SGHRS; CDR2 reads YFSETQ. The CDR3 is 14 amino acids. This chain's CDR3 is CASSLTGSSYGYTF. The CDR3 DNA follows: TGCGCCAGCAGCTTGACAGGGTCTTCCTATGGCTACACCTTC. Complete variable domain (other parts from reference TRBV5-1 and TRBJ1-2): KAGVTQTPRYLIKTRGQQVTLSCSPISGHRSVSWYQQTPGQGLQFLFEYFSETQRNKGNFPGRFSGRQFSNSRSEMNVSTLELGDSALYLCASSLTGSSYGYTFGSGTRLTVV.

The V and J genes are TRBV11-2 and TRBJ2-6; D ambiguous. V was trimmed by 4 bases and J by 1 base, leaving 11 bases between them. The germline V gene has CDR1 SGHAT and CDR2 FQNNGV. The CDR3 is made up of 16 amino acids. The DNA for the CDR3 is TGTGCCAGCAGCTCACACCTGCAGTCTGGGGCCAACGTCCTGACTTTC. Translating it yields CASSSHLQSGANVLTF.

CDR3 sequence: CASSGGTRNTNEQFF. CDR3 nucleotide sequence: TGTGCCAGCAGTGGCGGGACTAGAAACACCAATGAGCAGTTCTTC. V gene TRBV25-1 combines with J gene TRBJ2-1; 8 bases map to TRBD2. Germline CDR1 is MGHDK and CDR2 is SYGVNS. The CDR3 is 15 residues long. V lost 4 bases and J lost 6; bases outside the gene matches: 8. The whole variable domain, remainder taken from reference TRBV25-1 and TRBJ2-1, is EADIYQTPRYLVIGTGKKITLECSQTMGHDKMYWYQQDPGMELHLIHYSYGVNSTEKGDLSSESTVSRIRTEHFPLTLESARPSHTSQYLCASSGGTRNTNEQFFGPGTRLTVL.

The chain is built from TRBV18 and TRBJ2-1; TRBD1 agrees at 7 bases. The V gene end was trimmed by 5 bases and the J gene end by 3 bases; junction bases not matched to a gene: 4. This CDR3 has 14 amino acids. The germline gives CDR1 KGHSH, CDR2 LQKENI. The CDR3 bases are TGTGCCAGCTCATCCGACAGGGACTACAATGAGCAGTTCTTC. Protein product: CASSSDRDYNEQFF.

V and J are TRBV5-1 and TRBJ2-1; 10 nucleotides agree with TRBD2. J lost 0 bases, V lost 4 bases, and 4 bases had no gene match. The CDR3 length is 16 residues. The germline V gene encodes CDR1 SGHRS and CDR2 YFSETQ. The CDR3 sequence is CASSPIAGGSYNEQFF. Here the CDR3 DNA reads TGCGCCAGCAGCCCGATAGCGGGGGGCTCCTACAATGAGCAGTTCTTC.

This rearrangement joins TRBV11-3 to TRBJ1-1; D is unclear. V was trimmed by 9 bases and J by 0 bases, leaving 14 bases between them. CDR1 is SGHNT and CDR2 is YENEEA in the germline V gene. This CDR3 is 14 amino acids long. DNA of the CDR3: TGTGCCAGGAGGAGGGAGATACTGAACACTGAAGCTTTCTTT. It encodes CARRREILNTEAFF.

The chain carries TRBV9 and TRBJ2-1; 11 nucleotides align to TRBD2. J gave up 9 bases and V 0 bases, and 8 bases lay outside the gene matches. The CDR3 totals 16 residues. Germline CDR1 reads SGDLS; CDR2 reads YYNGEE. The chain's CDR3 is CASSVGSSGGPGEQFF. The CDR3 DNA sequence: TGTGCCAGCAGCGTAGGATCTAGCGGGGGGCCCGGTGAGCAGTTCTTC.

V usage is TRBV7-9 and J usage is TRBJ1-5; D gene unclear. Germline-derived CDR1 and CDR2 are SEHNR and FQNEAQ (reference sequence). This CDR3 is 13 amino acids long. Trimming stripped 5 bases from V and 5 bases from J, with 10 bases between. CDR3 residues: CASSQNGDQPQHF. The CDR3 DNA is TGTGCCAGCAGCCAAAACGGGGATCAGCCCCAGCATTTT. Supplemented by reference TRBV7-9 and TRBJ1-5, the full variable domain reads DTGVSQNPRHKITKRGQNVTFRCDPISEHNRLYWYRQTLGQGPEFLTYFQNEAQLEKSRLLSDRFSAERPKGSFSTLEIQRTEQGDSAMYLCASSQNGDQPQHFGDGTRLSIL.